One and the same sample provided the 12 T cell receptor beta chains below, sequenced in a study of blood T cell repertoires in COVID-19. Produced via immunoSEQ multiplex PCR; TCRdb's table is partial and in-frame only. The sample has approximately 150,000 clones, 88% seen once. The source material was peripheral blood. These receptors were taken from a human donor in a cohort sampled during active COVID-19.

The CDR3 region is CAIRTGTGKDEQYF. The CDR3 DNA follows: TGTGCCATCAGGACCGGGACAGGGAAAGACGAGCAGTACTTC. The chain carries TRBV10-3 and TRBJ2-7, with 9 bases identical to TRBD1. V gave up 6 bases and J gave up 5 bases; unmatched junction bases: 8. Germline V lookup: CDR1 ENHRY, CDR2 SYGVKD. The CDR3 spans 14 residues.

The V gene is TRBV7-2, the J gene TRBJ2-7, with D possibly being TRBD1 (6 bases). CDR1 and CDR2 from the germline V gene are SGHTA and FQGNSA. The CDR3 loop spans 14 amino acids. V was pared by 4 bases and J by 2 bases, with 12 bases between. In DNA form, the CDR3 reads TGTGCCAGCAGCTCTCGGACAGAGACCTACGAGCAGTACTTC. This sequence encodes CASSSRTETYEQYF.

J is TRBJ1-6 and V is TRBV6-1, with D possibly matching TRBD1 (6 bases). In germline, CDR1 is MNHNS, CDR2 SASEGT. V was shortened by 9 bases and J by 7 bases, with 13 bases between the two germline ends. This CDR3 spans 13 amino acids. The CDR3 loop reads CASTRDTNSPLHF. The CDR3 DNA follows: TGTGCCAGTACCCGGGACACCAATTCACCCCTCCACTTT.

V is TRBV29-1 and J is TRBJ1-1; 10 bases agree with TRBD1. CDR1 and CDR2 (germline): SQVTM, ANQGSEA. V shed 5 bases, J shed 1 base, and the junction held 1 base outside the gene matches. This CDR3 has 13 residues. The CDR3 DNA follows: TGCAGCGTTCGGGACAGGGGGAACACTGAAGCTTTCTTT. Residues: CSVRDRGNTEAFF.

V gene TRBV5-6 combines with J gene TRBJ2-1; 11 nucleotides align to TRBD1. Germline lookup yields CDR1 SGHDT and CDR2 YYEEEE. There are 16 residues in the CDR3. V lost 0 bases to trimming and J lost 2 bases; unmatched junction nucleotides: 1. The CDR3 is CASSLGTGGPYNEQFF. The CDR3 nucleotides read TGTGCCAGCAGCTTGGGGACAGGGGGCCCCTACAATGAGCAGTTCTTC.

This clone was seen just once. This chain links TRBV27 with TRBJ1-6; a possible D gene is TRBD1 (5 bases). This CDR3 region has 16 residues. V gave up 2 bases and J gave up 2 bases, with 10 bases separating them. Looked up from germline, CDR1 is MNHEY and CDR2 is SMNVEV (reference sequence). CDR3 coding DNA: TGTGCCAGCAGTTTAGGGGCAGTTACCTATAATTCACCCCTCCACTTT. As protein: CASSLGAVTYNSPLHF.

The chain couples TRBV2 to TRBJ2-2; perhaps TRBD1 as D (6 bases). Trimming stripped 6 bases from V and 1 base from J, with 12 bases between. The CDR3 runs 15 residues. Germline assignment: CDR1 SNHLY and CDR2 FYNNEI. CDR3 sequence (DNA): TGTGCCAGCAGGAGAGGGGGACAGAACACCGGGGAGCTGTTTTTT. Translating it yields CASRRGGQNTGELFF.

The CDR3 protein is CASSPGQGNSPLHF. The CDR3 DNA is TGTGCCAGCAGCCCAGGACAGGGAAATTCACCCCTCCACTTT. The V call is TRBV3-1 (or the pseudogene TRBV3-2), the J call TRBJ1-6; 8 nucleotides align to TRBD1. Trimming removed 4 bases from V and 7 bases from J; junction bases left unmatched: 3. Germline V gives CDR1 LGHDT, CDR2 YNNKEL (reference sequence). The CDR3 covers 14 residues.

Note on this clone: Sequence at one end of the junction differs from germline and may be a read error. CDR3 coding DNA: TGTGCCAGCAGCTTCGGGGATTATAGTTCACCCCTCCACTTT. Amino acids: CASSFGDYSSPLHF. The gene calls are TRBV11-1 and TRBJ1-6; D remains ambiguous. Germline CDR1 is SGHAT and CDR2 is FQDESV (reference sequence). CDR3 length equals 14 residues.

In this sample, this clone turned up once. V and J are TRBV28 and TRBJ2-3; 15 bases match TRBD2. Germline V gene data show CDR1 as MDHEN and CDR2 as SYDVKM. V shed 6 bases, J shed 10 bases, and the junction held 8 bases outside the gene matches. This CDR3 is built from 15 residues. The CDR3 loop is CASSRTSGGAGAQYF. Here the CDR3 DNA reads TGTGCCAGCAGCCGGACTAGCGGGGGGGCCGGGGCGCAGTATTTT.

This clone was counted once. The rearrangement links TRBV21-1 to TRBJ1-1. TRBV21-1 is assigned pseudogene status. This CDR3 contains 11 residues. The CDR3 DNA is TGTGCCAGCCCTATAAACGGTGAAGCTTTCTTT. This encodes CASPINGEAFF.

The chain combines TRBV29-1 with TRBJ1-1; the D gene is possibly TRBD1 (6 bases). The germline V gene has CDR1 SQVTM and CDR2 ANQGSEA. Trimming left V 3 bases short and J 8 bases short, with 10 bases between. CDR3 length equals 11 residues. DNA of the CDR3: TGCAGCGTTGACCAGGGGTCGGAAGCTTTCTTT. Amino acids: CSVDQGSEAFF.